Shown below are 32 T cell receptor beta chains from a single sample sequenced in a study of naive and memory T cell subsets. Two oligonucleotides, mixed equimolar, formed the beta constant-region primer covering TRBC1 and TRBC2. Four rounds of PCR amplified the ligated cDNA using nested alpha and beta constant-region primers plus SP2. One entry per CDR3 protein, called by TCRdb with MiXCR from the UMI-ligation and nested PCR reads. The data hold 85,000 or so distinct CDR3 sequences, with approximately 10% observed a single time. Material for sequencing was naive CD8+ T cells from blood. These receptors came from a human donor in good health.

In this sample, this clonotype turned up many times. CDR3 protein: CSVRDRTEQGGELFF. CDR3 nucleotide sequence: TGCAGCGTTCGTGACAGGACCGAACAAGGAGGGGAGCTGTTTTTT. This chain connects TRBV29-1 to TRBJ2-2; maybe TRBD1 (6 bases). The germline V gene has CDR1 SQVTM and CDR2 ANQGSEA. The ends were cut back, 5 bases at V and 8 bases at J, with 21 bases in the middle. The length of the CDR3 is 15 residues.

This chain links TRBV14 with TRBJ2-3; 10 bases align to TRBD2. This CDR3 is 16 amino acids long. Germline lookup yields CDR1 SGHDN and CDR2 FVKESK. Germline trimming cut 3 bases from V and 1 base from J; bases unmatched to any gene: 4. The DNA for the CDR3 is TGTGCCAGCAGCCAGAGAGGGACTAGCGGCACAGATACGCAGTATTTT. It encodes CASSQRGTSGTDTQYF.

This clonotype was seen more than once but under ten times. The chain employs TRBV13 and TRBJ2-3; 8 bases are a match to TRBD2. Looked up from germline, CDR1 is PRHDT and CDR2 is FYEKMQ (reference sequence). This CDR3 comprises 13 residues. V gave up 4 bases and J gave up 5 bases; unmatched junction bases: 2. The CDR3 sequence is CASSSLAGDTQYF. DNA for the CDR3: TGTGCCAGCAGCTCCCTAGCGGGAGATACGCAGTATTTT.

The CDR3 protein is CASSSTGYSHGYTF. CDR3 sequence (DNA): TGTGCCAGCAGTTCGACAGGGTATAGTCATGGCTACACCTTC. The chain uses TRBV6-6 and TRBJ1-2; 7 bases fit TRBD1. The CDR3 length is 14 residues. The germline V gene has CDR1 MNHNY and CDR2 SVGAGI (reference sequence). With 4 bases clipped from V and 6 bases from J, the junction kept 8 bases outside the gene matches.

This clonotype was observed a few times. V and J are TRBV7-8 and TRBJ1-1, with D tentatively TRBD1 (6 bases). V dropped 7 bases and J dropped 3 bases, with 12 bases sitting between them. CDR3 length equals 13 residues. Germline assignment: CDR1 SGHVS and CDR2 FQNEAQ. In DNA, the CDR3 is TGTGCCAGCAAGGGGGTATGGGACACTGAAGCTTTCTTT. Translating it yields CASKGVWDTEAFF.

This clonotype was seen a handful of times. This chain connects TRBV4-1 to TRBJ2-3; TRBD2 matches at 10 bases. Germline V gives CDR1 MGHRA, CDR2 YSYEKL. Trimming at V came to 0 bases and at J to 4 bases, leaving 10 bases not matched to a gene. This CDR3 contains 18 residues. In DNA form, the CDR3 reads TGCGCCAGCAGCCAAGACCCTAGCGGGAGTCATCGATCAGATACGCAGTATTTT. Translation: CASSQDPSGSHRSDTQYF.

This clonotype was seen a few times. This sequence joins TRBV10-3 and TRBJ2-7; 8 bases are a match to TRBD1. V lost 0 bases to trimming and J lost 0 bases; unmatched junction nucleotides: 4. Germline assignment: CDR1 ENHRY and CDR2 SYGVKD. CDR3 length equals 16 residues. The CDR3 reads CAISESDRALSYEQYF. CDR3 sequence (DNA): TGTGCCATCAGTGAGTCGGACAGGGCTCTCTCCTACGAGCAGTACTTC.

This clonotype was counted between two and nine times. This chain links TRBV5-1 with TRBJ2-3; D unclear. V lost 0 bases, J lost 1 base, and 9 bases lay in between. CDR1 is SGHRS, CDR2 YFSETQ, per germline. This CDR3 spans 15 amino acids. The DNA for the CDR3 is TGCGCCAGCAGCTTGGTACCCCCAGGCACAGATACGCAGTATTTT. Protein: CASSLVPPGTDTQYF.

This clonotype was recorded a few times. The chain combines TRBV28 with TRBJ2-1; D is undetermined. The CDR3 loop spans 11 amino acids. Germline V gene lookup returns CDR1 MDHEN and CDR2 SYDVKM. V was shortened by 6 bases and J by 5 bases, with 5 bases between the two germline ends. The CDR3 protein is CASRVDNEQFF. The CDR3 DNA sequence: TGTGCCAGCAGGGTTGACAATGAGCAGTTCTTC. The whole variable domain, remainder taken from reference TRBV28 and TRBJ2-1, is DVKVTQSSRYLVKRTGEKVFLECVQDMDHENMFWYRQDPGLGLRLIYFSYDVKMKEKGDIPEGYSVSREKKERFSLILESASTNQTSMYLCASRVDNEQFFGPGTRLTVL.

This clonotype was detected only a few times. This chain joins TRBV4-3 and TRBJ2-1; 12 bases align to TRBD2. The germline V gene encodes CDR1 LGHNA and CDR2 YSLEER. The CDR3 is 16 residues long. V lost 4 bases, J lost 10 bases, and 11 bases stayed unmatched. CDR3 sequence: CASSPKLAGGRPEQFF. The DNA for the CDR3 is TGCGCCAGCAGCCCGAAGCTAGCGGGAGGGCGTCCGGAGCAGTTCTTC.

This clonotype showed up just a few times. The chain carries TRBV6-6 and TRBJ1-5; TRBD1 matches 7 bases. Per the germline V gene, CDR1 is MNHNY and CDR2 is SVGAGI (reference sequence). The CDR3 has 13 amino acids. V shed 5 bases, J shed 5 bases, and the junction held 3 bases outside the gene matches. CDR3 in DNA: TGTGCCAGCAGTGACAGGGCTTATCAGCCCCAGCATTTT. It translates to CASSDRAYQPQHF.

This chain joins TRBV2 and TRBJ2-7; D may be TRBD1 (6 bases). The germline V and J ends were trimmed by 7 bases and 5 bases, with 12 bases remaining between them. Germline loops: CDR1 SNHLY, CDR2 FYNNEI. The CDR3 is 12 residues long. The CDR3 is CASTHRQDEQYF. The CDR3 nucleotides read TGTGCCAGCACCCACAGACAGGACGAGCAGTACTTC. Based on the CDR3 plus reference TRBV2 and TRBJ2-7, the full variable domain is EPEVTQTPSHQVTQMGQEVILRCVPISNHLYFYWYRQILGQKVEFLVSFYNNEISEKSEIFDDQFSVERPDGSNFTLKIRSTKLEDSAMYFCASTHRQDEQYFGPGTRLTVT.

A few counts support this clonotype. The V call is TRBV20-1, the J call TRBJ2-3; no reliable D call. This CDR3 has 15 residues. V gave up 2 bases and J gave up 4 bases, with 16 bases separating them. From germline, CDR1 is DFQATT and CDR2 SNEGSKA (reference sequence). The CDR3 sequence is CSARSQLLGPDTQYF. The CDR3 region has the DNA TGCAGTGCTAGATCCCAACTCTTGGGTCCAGATACGCAGTATTTT.

V usage is TRBV20-1 and J usage is TRBJ2-5, with D uncertain. Germline CDR1 and CDR2: DFQATT and SNEGSKA (reference sequence). The CDR3 extends over 13 amino acids. V was pared by 4 bases and J by 5 bases, with 14 bases between. CDR3: CSANTGLGETQYF. CDR3 nucleotides: TGCAGTGCTAACACGGGCCTCGGGGAGACCCAGTACTTC.

This clonotype has a handful of counts. V is TRBV27 and J is TRBJ1-5; the D gene is possibly TRBD1 (6 bases). Trimming stripped 4 bases from V and 7 bases from J, with 14 bases between. The CDR3 consists of 14 residues. Germline V gives CDR1 MNHEY, CDR2 SMNVEV (reference sequence). CDR3 nucleotide sequence: TGTGCCAGCAGTTCCCACCGGGACATCCAGCCCCAGCATTTT. This gives the protein CASSSHRDIQPQHF.

There are a few counts of this clonotype. CDR3 in amino acids: CASSQDSGGANTGELFF. The CDR3, as DNA: TGCGCCAGCAGCCAAGATTCAGGGGGCGCGAACACCGGGGAGCTGTTTTTT. The rearrangement uses TRBV4-1 and TRBJ2-2; 8 bases align to TRBD1. The ends lost 0 bases at V and 0 bases at J; junction bases unmatched: 3. The CDR3 loop spans 17 amino acids. CDR1 and CDR2 from the germline V gene are MGHRA and YSYEKL.

This clonotype occurred a few times. The rearrangement links TRBV15 to TRBJ1-3, with TRBD1 matching 9 bases. The J segment lost 3 bases and the V segment lost 8 bases, leaving 8 bases of the junction unmatched. The CDR3 consists of 15 residues. Germline loops: CDR1 LNHNV, CDR2 YYDKDF (reference sequence). This CDR3 reads CATSPGQGVGNTIYF. The CDR3 DNA reads as TGTGCCACCTCCCCGGGACAGGGAGTTGGAAACACCATATATTTT.

This sequence joins TRBV29-1 and TRBJ1-4; no reliable D call. The CDR3 runs to 15 residues. Germline assignment: CDR1 SQVTM and CDR2 ANQGSEA. Trimming took 1 base from V and 11 from J, leaving 20 bases between them. As DNA, the CDR3 is TGCAGCGTTGAAGTGAAGGGAGGTCCAGGTGGGAAACTGTTTTTT. It encodes CSVEVKGGPGGKLFF.

This clonotype was seen repeatedly, ten times or more. This chain joins TRBV4-2 and TRBJ2-7; D is undetermined. Trimming cost V 0 bases and J 0 bases, with 6 bases left between them. CDR1 and CDR2 from the germline V gene are LGHNA and YNFKEQ. The CDR3 totals 14 residues. The CDR3 DNA follows: TGTGCCAGCAGCCAAGATTCTGCCTCCTACGAGCAGTACTTC. It specifies CASSQDSASYEQYF.

The gene calls are TRBV29-1 and TRBJ2-7; tentatively, D is TRBD1 (5 bases). With 6 bases removed from V and 2 bases from J, the gap between germline ends came to 8 bases. There are 11 residues in the CDR3. Per germline, CDR1 SQVTM and CDR2 ANQGSEA. CDR3 sequence reads: CSVSDTYEQYF. DNA of the CDR3: TGCAGCGTATCGGACACCTACGAGCAGTACTTC.

This clonotype was seen many times. The rearrangement uses TRBV10-3 and TRBJ2-1, with TRBD1 matching 7 bases. Per germline, CDR1 ENHRY and CDR2 SYGVKD. The length of the CDR3 is 11 residues. V shed 10 bases and J 6 bases; nucleotides not matched to a gene: 3. The CDR3 DNA sequence: TGTGCCACCCGGGACAGCAATGAGCAGTTCTTC. Translating gives CATRDSNEQFF.

There are many counts of this clonotype. The chain has TRBV29-1 and TRBJ2-6; 7 bases agree with TRBD1. In germline, CDR1 is SQVTM, CDR2 ANQGSEA. This CDR3 contains 19 residues. V shed 0 bases and J 0 bases; nucleotides not matched to a gene: 11. The CDR3 DNA is TGCAGCGTTGAAGATAGAGACAGGGTATCCGCCTCTGGGGCCAACGTCCTGACTTTC. The encoded protein is CSVEDRDRVSASGANVLTF.

The chain recombines TRBV7-8 with TRBJ2-7, with 9 bases fitting TRBD2. Germline values: CDR1 SGHVS, CDR2 FQNEAQ. CDR3 length: 14 residues. The V segment lost 7 bases and the J segment 5 bases; nucleotides outside the gene matches: 9. CDR3 coding DNA: TGTGCCAGCACCCTAGCGGGACTAGTTAACGAGCAGTACTTC. Translating gives CASTLAGLVNEQYF.

This chain connects TRBV7-9 to TRBJ1-5; 9 positions agree with TRBD1. The germline gives CDR1 SEHNR, CDR2 FQNEAQ (reference sequence). The CDR3 runs to 16 residues. Trimming removed 2 bases from V and 7 bases from J; junction bases left unmatched: 9. The CDR3: CASSLMDRGDKQPQHF. DNA for the CDR3: TGTGCCAGCAGCTTAATGGACAGGGGAGACAAACAGCCCCAGCATTTT. The variable domain in full, with the rest retrieved from reference TRBV7-9 and TRBJ1-5, is DTGVSQNPRHKITKRGQNVTFRCDPISEHNRLYWYRQTLGQGPEFLTYFQNEAQLEKSRLLSDRFSAERPKGSFSTLEIQRTEQGDSAMYLCASSLMDRGDKQPQHFGDGTRLSIL.

The rearrangement uses TRBV25-1 and TRBJ2-2; D remains ambiguous. CDR1 MGHDK and CDR2 SYGVNS come from the germline V gene. The CDR3 sequence is 13 residues long. Trimming removed 4 bases from V and 7 bases from J, with 10 bases in between. The CDR3 DNA is TGTGCCAGCAGTGCCCCCCACGGCGGGGAGCTGTTTTTT. This gives the protein CASSAPHGGELFF.

This clonotype turned up a few times. The chain uses TRBV7-9 and TRBJ1-1, with D possibly TRBD1 on 5 matching bases. Germline V gives CDR1 SEHNR, CDR2 FQNEAQ (reference sequence). Trimming pared 5 bases from V and 5 bases from J, leaving 12 bases between. This CDR3 spans 13 amino acids. CDR3 region: CASSRTGETEAFF. As DNA, the CDR3 is TGTGCCAGCAGCAGAACAGGAGAAACTGAAGCTTTCTTT.

The genes are TRBV2 and TRBJ2-5; 8 bases agree with TRBD1. The CDR3 loop spans 16 amino acids. Per germline, CDR1 SNHLY and CDR2 FYNNEI. The ends lost 3 bases at V and 3 bases at J; junction bases unmatched: 9. CDR3 in amino acids: CASSDLDRGREETQYF. The CDR3 region has the DNA TGTGCCAGCAGTGATCTCGACAGGGGCAGGGAAGAGACCCAGTACTTC.

This clonotype was seen ten or more times. The gene calls are TRBV6-5 and TRBJ2-5, with a weak D call TRBD1 (6 bases). The CDR3 covers 15 residues. The ends were cut back, 6 bases at V and 1 base at J, with 15 bases in the middle. Germline values: CDR1 MNHEY, CDR2 SVGAGI. The CDR3: CASSSYGGRQETQYF. CDR3 nucleotides: TGTGCCAGCAGCTCGTATGGGGGCCGCCAAGAGACCCAGTACTTC.

V is TRBV27 and J is TRBJ1-2; D is undetermined. There are 13 residues in the CDR3. Trimming took off 2 bases at V and 4 bases at J, with 8 bases between the two ends. Germline-derived CDR1 and CDR2 are MNHEY and SMNVEV (reference sequence). CDR3 protein: CASSLSRVYGYTF. CDR3 bases: TGTGCCAGCAGTTTAAGTCGGGTCTATGGCTACACCTTC.

This clonotype was seen just once. V gene TRBV7-6 combines with J gene TRBJ2-5; TRBD1 or TRBD2 may be the D gene (5 bases each). Per the germline V gene, CDR1 is SGHVS and CDR2 is FNYEAQ. There are 16 residues in the CDR3. V was cut by 4 bases and J by 4 bases, with 19 bases left in between. The CDR3 region is CASSSLLGVGPETQYF. For the CDR3, the DNA is TGTGCCAGCAGCTCCCTGCTGGGCGTGGGACCAGAGACCCAGTACTTC. Variable domain in full (rest from reference TRBV7-6 and TRBJ2-5): GAGVSQSPRYKVTKRGQDVALRCDPISGHVSLYWYRQALGQGPEFLTYFNYEAQQDKSGLPNDRFSAERPEGSISTLTIQRTEQRDSAMYRCASSSLLGVGPETQYFGPGTRLLVL.

CDR3 sequence (DNA): TGTGCCAGCAGCCAAGGTGGAGCGGGAGGGCCGAAGGAGACCCAGTACTTC. Amino acid sequence: CASSQGGAGGPKETQYF. V usage is TRBV4-2 and J usage is TRBJ2-5, with 10 bases fitting TRBD2. Germline CDR1 reads LGHNA; CDR2 reads YNFKEQ. The length of the CDR3 is 17 residues. The V segment lost 1 base and the J segment 5 bases; nucleotides outside the gene matches: 10.

The chain uses TRBV9 and TRBJ2-3; TRBD1 might be the D (5 bases). This CDR3 spans 16 amino acids. The germline gives CDR1 SGDLS, CDR2 YYNGEE. Deletions cut 0 bases from V and 3 bases from J, with 14 bases between. The CDR3 spells CASSVDGAVLTDTQYF. In DNA form, the CDR3 reads TGTGCCAGCAGCGTAGATGGGGCGGTATTGACAGATACGCAGTATTTT.